The present T cell receptor beta chain was sequenced within a study of blood T cell repertoires in COVID-19. The overall study: Sources were T cells, B-cell-depleted T cells, or PBMCs; the material itself was cDNA or gDNA.

V lost 10 bases, J lost 6 bases, and 10 bases lay in between. Germline CDR1 and CDR2: SGHRS and YFSETQ. This CDR3 has 11 residues. Here immunoSEQ multiplex PCR was the method, and the copy in TCRdb shows in-frame clones only, minus some. Of approximately 310,000 clones listed, about 85% are singletons. This clone was observed a single time. The receptor was derived from a woman in her 30s who had been exposed to COVID-19. The chain employs TRBV5-1 and TRBJ2-2, with D unclear. Sequenced material: PBMCs or T cells enriched from blood (not recorded which). CDR3 bases: TGCGCCTCCCGCCAGGCCGGGGAGCTGTTTTTT. Translating it yields CASRQAGELFF. The full variable domain, its missing parts supplied by reference TRBV5-1 and TRBJ2-2, is KAGVTQTPRYLIKTRGQQVTLSCSPISGHRSVSWYQQTPGQGLQFLFEYFSETQRNKGNFPGRFSGRQFSNSRSEMNVSTLELGDSALYLCASRQAGELFFGEGSRLTVL.